The 15 T cell receptor beta chains given below trace back to one sample, sequenced in a study of spatial heterogeneity in lung cancer. Time point indicated: sample taken at primary tumor resection. TCRdb re-called the 5' RACE reads with MiXCR, one entry per CDR3 protein. This sample carries under 85,000 distinct CDR3 sequences, about 8% of them seen once, and the ten largest clones take about 6.8%. The sample here was PBMCs, taken at surgery. The receptor set was obtained from a male donor with early-stage non-small cell lung cancer.

At least ten counts were recorded for this clonotype. The gene calls are TRBV7-9 and TRBJ2-1, with 7 bases matching TRBD2. The germline V gene has CDR1 SEHNR and CDR2 FQNEAQ (reference sequence). CDR3 length: 13 amino acids. The V and J ends lost 8 bases and 5 bases, in that order; junction bases with no gene match: 6. CDR3 in DNA: TGTGCCAGCGGCCTAGCGGTTAACAATGAGCAGTTCTTC. This encodes CASGLAVNNEQFF.

The rearrangement uses TRBV10-3 and TRBJ2-1, with 9 bases matching TRBD2. Germline V gene data show CDR1 as ENHRY and CDR2 as SYGVKD. The CDR3 has 17 amino acids. V lost 0 bases to trimming and J lost 3 bases; unmatched junction nucleotides: 6. For the CDR3, the DNA is TGTGCCATCAGTGAGTCGCGGGCTAGCGGGGACTACAATGAGCAGTTCTTC. Translated: CAISESRASGDYNEQFF.

This clonotype occurred many times. The chain is built from TRBV7-6 and TRBJ1-5; D remains ambiguous. The V gene's germline CDR1 is SGHVS and CDR2 FNYEAQ. The CDR3 is 15 amino acids. V was clipped by 1 base and J by 2 bases, with 9 bases between them. The CDR3 sequence: CASSLVGRGNQPQHF. As DNA, the CDR3 is TGTGCCAGCAGCTTAGTAGGGAGGGGCAATCAGCCCCAGCATTTT.

This clonotype was seen many times. V and J are TRBV29-1 and TRBJ2-1, with D perhaps TRBD1 (6 bases). V was trimmed by 5 bases and J by 7 bases, leaving 9 bases between them. CDR1 SQVTM and CDR2 ANQGSEA come from the germline V gene. The CDR3 covers 11 residues. DNA for the CDR3: TGCAGCGTTCTGACAGGTAATGAGCAGTTCTTC. Translated, it gives CSVLTGNEQFF.

This clonotype showed up many times. This chain uses TRBV4-2 with TRBJ2-2; D not resolved. V was trimmed by 2 bases and J by 2 bases, leaving 3 bases between them. Looked up from germline, CDR1 is LGHNA and CDR2 is YNFKEQ. CDR3 length equals 13 residues. In DNA, the CDR3 is TGTGCCAGCAGCCAAAGAAACACCGGGGAGCTGTTTTTT. Translating it yields CASSQRNTGELFF.

The chain combines TRBV19 with TRBJ2-3; D call uncertain. The CDR3 length is 14 residues. Germline V gene sequence: CDR1 LNHDA, CDR2 SQIVND (reference sequence). V was clipped by 6 bases and J by 5 bases, with 15 bases between them. CDR3 region: CASSPWSLGDTQYF. CDR3 DNA: TGTGCCAGTAGCCCTTGGTCTCTCGGAGATACGCAGTATTTT.

This clonotype appeared many times. Likely a read error: the CDR3 ends without its conserved phenylalanine or tryptophan. No DNA is shown, since the ends of the CDR3 on it are uncertain; the CDR3 is the one TCRdb lists. The rearrangement links TRBV5-6 to TRBJ2-5. Germline V gives CDR1 SGHDT, CDR2 YYEEEE. The CDR3 has 9 amino acids, counting both end residues. The CDR3 reads CASSLARQN.

This chain links TRBV11-2 with TRBJ2-1; 9 bases agree with TRBD1. V lost 0 bases to trimming and J lost 7 bases; unmatched junction nucleotides: 7. CDR3 length equals 16 residues. Germline V gene data show CDR1 as SGHAT and CDR2 as FQNNGV. CDR3 protein: CASSLDLGQGCNEQFF. The DNA for the CDR3 is TGTGCCAGCAGCTTAGATCTTGGACAGGGGTGTAATGAGCAGTTCTTC.

The V gene is TRBV12-3 or TRBV12-4, the J gene TRBJ1-1; no definite D call. Between the trimmed V and J ends, which lost 0 bases and 3 bases, there was a span of 5 bases. This CDR3 has 13 amino acids. The CDR3 reads CASSLAEHTEAFF. The CDR3 DNA sequence: TGTGCCAGCAGTTTAGCGGAACACACTGAAGCTTTCTTT.

This clonotype was counted many times. The V gene is TRBV23-1, the J gene TRBJ1-5, with 9 nucleotides matching TRBD1. TRBV23-1 is treated as an ORF (open reading frame) with a function not yet certain. V lost 8 bases and J lost 4; bases outside the gene matches: 12. The CDR3 is 16 residues long. The CDR3 loop reads CASAKTGQGHNQPQHF. In DNA form, the CDR3 reads TGCGCCAGCGCCAAAACCGGACAGGGGCATAATCAGCCCCAGCATTTT.

The chain links TRBV15 to TRBJ2-7; 7 bases line up with TRBD2. From germline, CDR1 is LNHNV and CDR2 YYDKDF (reference sequence). The CDR3 is 16 residues long. The junction had 5 bases not matched to a gene; V was cut back by 0 bases and J by 0 bases. CDR3 bases: TGTGCCACCAGCAGAGATGGATTAGCGGGCTCCTACGAGCAGTACTTC. Translating it yields CATSRDGLAGSYEQYF.

At least ten counts were recorded for this clonotype. This chain links TRBV24-1 with TRBJ2-5; D may correspond to TRBD1 or TRBD2 (5 bases each). This CDR3 is built from 14 residues. Germline assignment: CDR1 KGHDR and CDR2 SFDVKD. V lost 6 bases to trimming and J lost 0 bases, with 10 bases between them. For the CDR3, the DNA is TGTGCCACCAGTCAAGGGACGTACCAAGAGACCCAGTACTTC. Translating it yields CATSQGTYQETQYF.

The chain links TRBV5-1 to TRBJ1-1, with TRBD1 as a possible D gene (6 bases). Trimming took off 4 bases at V and 5 bases at J, with 12 bases between the two ends. This CDR3 spans 13 amino acids. CDR1 and CDR2 (germline): SGHRS, YFSETQ. CDR3 in amino acids: CASSPQGWTEAFF. The CDR3 DNA reads as TGCGCCAGCAGCCCACAGGGATGGACTGAAGCTTTCTTT.

This clonotype was seen repeatedly, ten times or more. The genes are TRBV28 and TRBJ1-4; D unresolved. Germline loops: CDR1 MDHEN, CDR2 SYDVKM. V lost 4 bases and J 4 bases, leaving 7 bases between the germline ends. This CDR3 spans 13 amino acids. DNA of the CDR3: TGTGCCAGCAGTTCTCGCAGTAATGAAAAACTGTTTTTT. Protein product: CASSSRSNEKLFF.

This chain links TRBV7-3 with TRBJ2-1; 14 bases match TRBD2. Trimming took 3 bases from V and 8 from J; bases not matched to a gene: 9. CDR3 length: 17 residues. The germline V gene has CDR1 SGHTA and CDR2 FQGTGA. The CDR3 reads CASSFGLAGGIGYEQFF. DNA of the CDR3: TGTGCCAGCAGCTTCGGACTAGCGGGAGGTATAGGTTATGAGCAGTTCTTC.